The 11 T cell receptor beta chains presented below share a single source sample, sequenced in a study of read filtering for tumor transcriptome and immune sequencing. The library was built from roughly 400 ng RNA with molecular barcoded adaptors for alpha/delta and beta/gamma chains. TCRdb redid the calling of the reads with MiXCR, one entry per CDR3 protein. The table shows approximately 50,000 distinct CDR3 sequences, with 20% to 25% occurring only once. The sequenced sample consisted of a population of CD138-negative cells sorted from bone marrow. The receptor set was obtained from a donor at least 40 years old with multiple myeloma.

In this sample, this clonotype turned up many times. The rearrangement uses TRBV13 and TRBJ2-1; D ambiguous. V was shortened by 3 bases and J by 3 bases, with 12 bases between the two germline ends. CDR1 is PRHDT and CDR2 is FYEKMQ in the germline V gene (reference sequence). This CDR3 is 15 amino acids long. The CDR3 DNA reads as TGTGCCAGCAGCTTCCGCATCCAGGACTACAATGAGCAGTTCTTC. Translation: CASSFRIQDYNEQFF.

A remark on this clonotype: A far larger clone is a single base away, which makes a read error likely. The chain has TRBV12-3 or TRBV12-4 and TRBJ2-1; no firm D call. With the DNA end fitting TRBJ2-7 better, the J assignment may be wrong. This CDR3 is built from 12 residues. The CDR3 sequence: CASGLRPYEQYF. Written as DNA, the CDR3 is TGTGCCAGCGGTCTCCGACCCTACGAGCAGTACTTC.

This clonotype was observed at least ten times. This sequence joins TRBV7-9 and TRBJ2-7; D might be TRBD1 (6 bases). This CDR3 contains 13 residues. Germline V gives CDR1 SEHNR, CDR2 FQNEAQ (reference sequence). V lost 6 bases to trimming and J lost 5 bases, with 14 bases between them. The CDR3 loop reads CASSLPGADEQYF. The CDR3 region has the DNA TGTGCCAGCAGTCTTCCAGGGGCGGACGAGCAGTACTTC.

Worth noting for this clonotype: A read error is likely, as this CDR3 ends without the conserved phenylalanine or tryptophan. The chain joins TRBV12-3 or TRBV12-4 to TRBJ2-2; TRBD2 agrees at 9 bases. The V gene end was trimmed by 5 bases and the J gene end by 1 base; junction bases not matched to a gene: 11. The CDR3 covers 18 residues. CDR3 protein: CASSVRVAGDMNTGELFS. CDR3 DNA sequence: TGTGCCAGCAGTGTCCGGGTAGCGGGGGATATGAACACCGGGGAGCTGTTTTCT.

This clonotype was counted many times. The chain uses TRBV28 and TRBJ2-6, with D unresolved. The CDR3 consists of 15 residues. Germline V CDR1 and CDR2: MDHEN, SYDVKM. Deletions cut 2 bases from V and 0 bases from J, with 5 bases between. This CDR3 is CASSLTLSGANVLTF. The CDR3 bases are TGTGCCAGCAGTTTAACCCTCTCTGGGGCCAACGTCCTGACTTTC.

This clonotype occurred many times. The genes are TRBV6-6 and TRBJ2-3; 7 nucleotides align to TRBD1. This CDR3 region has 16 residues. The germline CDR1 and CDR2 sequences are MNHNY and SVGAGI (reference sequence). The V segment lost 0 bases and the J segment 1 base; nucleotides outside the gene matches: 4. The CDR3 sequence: CASSYSQGIGTDTQYF. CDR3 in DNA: TGTGCCAGCAGTTACTCACAGGGGATCGGCACAGATACGCAGTATTTT.

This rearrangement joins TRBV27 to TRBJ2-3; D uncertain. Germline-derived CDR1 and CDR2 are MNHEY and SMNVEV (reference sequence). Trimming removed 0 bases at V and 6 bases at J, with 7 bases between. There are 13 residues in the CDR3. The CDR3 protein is CASSLSFEDTQYF. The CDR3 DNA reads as TGTGCCAGCAGTTTATCATTCGAGGATACGCAGTATTTT.

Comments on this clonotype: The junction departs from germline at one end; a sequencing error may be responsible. CDR3 sequence: CSAAWGGSYNEQLF. DNA for the CDR3: TGCAGTGCTGCGTGGGGGGGATCCTACAATGAGCAGCTCTTC. This chain links TRBV20-1 with TRBJ2-1; 7 bases align to TRBD2. CDR1 and CDR2 from the germline V gene are DFQATT and SNEGSKA (reference sequence). The CDR3 extends over 14 amino acids.

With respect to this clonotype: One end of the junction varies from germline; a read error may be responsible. The CDR3 coding sequence is TGTGCCAGCAGCTTTCGACTAGCGGGAACCGAGGGTCAAGAGACCCAGTGCTTC. Its translation is CASSFRLAGTEGQETQCF. The rearrangement joins TRBV5-5 to TRBJ2-5; 11 bases fit TRBD2. CDR3 length equals 18 residues. From germline, CDR1 is SGHKS and CDR2 YYEKEE (reference sequence). Together with reference TRBV5-5 and TRBJ2-5, the CDR3 gives the full variable domain: DAGVTQSPTHLIKTRGQQVTLRCSPISGHKSVSWYQQVLGQGPQFIFQYYEKEERGRGNFPDRFSARQFPNYSSELNVNALLLGDSALYLCASSFRLAGTEGQETQCFGPGTRLLVL.

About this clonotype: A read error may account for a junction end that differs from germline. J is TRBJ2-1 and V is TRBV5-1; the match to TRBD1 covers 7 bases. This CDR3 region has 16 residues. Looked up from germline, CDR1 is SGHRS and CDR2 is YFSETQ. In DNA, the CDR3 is TGCGCTAGCAGCTTTGGGTCCAGGGGGAAATACAATGAGCGGTTCTTC. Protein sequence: CASSFGSRGKYNERFF.

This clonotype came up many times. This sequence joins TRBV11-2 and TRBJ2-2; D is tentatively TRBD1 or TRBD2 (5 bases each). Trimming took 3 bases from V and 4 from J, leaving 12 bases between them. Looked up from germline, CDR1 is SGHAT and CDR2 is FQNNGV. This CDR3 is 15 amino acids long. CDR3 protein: CASSFVGVVTGELFF. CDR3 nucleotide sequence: TGTGCCAGCAGCTTCGTGGGGGTGGTCACCGGGGAGCTGTTTTTT.